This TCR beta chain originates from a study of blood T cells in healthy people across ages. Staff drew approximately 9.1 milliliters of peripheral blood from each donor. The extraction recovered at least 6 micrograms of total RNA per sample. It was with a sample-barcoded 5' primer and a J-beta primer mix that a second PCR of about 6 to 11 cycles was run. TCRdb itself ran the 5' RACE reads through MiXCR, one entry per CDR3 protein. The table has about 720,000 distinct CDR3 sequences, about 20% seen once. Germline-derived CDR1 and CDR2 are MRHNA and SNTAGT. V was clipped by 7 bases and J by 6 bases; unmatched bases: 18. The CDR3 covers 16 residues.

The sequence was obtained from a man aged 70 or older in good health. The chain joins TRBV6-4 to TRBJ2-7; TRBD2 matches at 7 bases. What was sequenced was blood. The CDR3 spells CASIPVVGAGYFEQYV. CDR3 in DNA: TGTGCCAGCATTCCGGTGGTGGGAGCGGGGTATTTCGAGCAGTACGTC.